Presented here are 21 T cell receptor beta chains from one specimen sequenced in a study of blood T cell repertoires in COVID-19. Profiled with immunoSEQ multiplex PCR; TCRdb holds only in-frame clones, not every one. The data show roughly 160,000 clones, roughly nine tenths seen once. The sample was peripheral blood. The receptors were gathered from a man between 18 and 29 years old with acute or convalescent COVID-19.

The V call is TRBV7-9, the J call TRBJ1-1, with D unclear. From germline, CDR1 is SEHNR and CDR2 FQNEAQ (reference sequence). With 4 bases removed from V and 2 bases from J, the gap between germline ends came to 11 bases. The CDR3 is made up of 14 amino acids. CDR3 protein: CASSYRGGNTEAFF. As DNA, the CDR3 is TGTGCCAGCAGCTACCGGGGAGGAAACACTGAAGCTTTCTTT.

The rearrangement links TRBV30 to TRBJ1-6; weak D call: TRBD1 (6 bases). Germline CDR1 is GTSNPN and CDR2 is SVGIG (reference sequence). This CDR3 has 14 amino acids. V was clipped by 1 base and J by 8 bases, with 12 bases between them. CDR3 coding DNA: TGTGCCTGGAGTGGGGGCCAGGGGTATTCACCCCTCCACTTT. It is translated as CAWSGGQGYSPLHF.

This clone was observed a single time. This chain uses TRBV18 with TRBJ1-2; TRBD1 matches at 7 bases. Trimming at V came to 3 bases and at J to 5 bases, leaving 3 bases not matched to a gene. Germline CDR1 is KGHSH and CDR2 is LQKENI. The CDR3 is 13 amino acids. CDR3: CASSPSGQYGYTF. Here the CDR3 DNA reads TGTGCCAGCTCACCCTCGGGACAGTATGGCTACACCTTC.

This chain joins TRBV7-9 and TRBJ2-7, with D possibly being TRBD1 (5 bases). V was cut by 2 bases and J by 1 base, with 12 bases left in between. The CDR3 has 15 amino acids. The germline V gene encodes CDR1 SEHNR and CDR2 FQNEAQ (reference sequence). CDR3 loop: CASSLYQGSSYEQYF. In DNA form, the CDR3 reads TGTGCCAGCAGCTTATATCAGGGTTCATCCTACGAGCAGTACTTC.

CDR3 DNA: TGTGCCAGCAGTTACTCGGTAGCCCGAAGGTGTCAACAGGGCGCCGGGGAGCTGTTTTTT. Translation gives CASSYSVARRCQQGAGELFF. The chain uses TRBV6-7 and TRBJ2-2, with a weak D call TRBD1 (6 bases). TRBV6-7 is an ORF; its function is uncertain. This CDR3 has 20 residues. Trimming took off 0 bases at V and 6 bases at J, with 26 bases between the two ends.

The chain combines TRBV7-9 with TRBJ1-3; 12 nucleotides line up with TRBD1. V lost 2 bases and J lost 3; bases outside the gene matches: 2. Germline V gene data show CDR1 as SEHNR and CDR2 as FQNEAQ (reference sequence). The CDR3 extends over 16 amino acids. The CDR3 region is CASSLRDRGHGNTIYF. The CDR3 nucleotides are TGTGCCAGCAGCTTACGGGACAGGGGGCATGGAAACACCATATATTTT.

V gene TRBV9 combines with J gene TRBJ1-1; perhaps TRBD1 as D (6 bases). Germline V gene sequence: CDR1 SGDLS, CDR2 YYNGEE. V was pared by 4 bases and J by 5 bases, with 18 bases between. The CDR3 covers 15 residues. CDR3 sequence: CASSFFPGHGTEAFF. CDR3 DNA sequence: TGTGCCAGCAGCTTTTTCCCGGGACACGGGACTGAAGCTTTCTTT.

This chain uses TRBV9 with TRBJ2-3, with a weak D call TRBD1 (5 bases). Deletions cut 0 bases from V and 1 base from J, with 9 bases between. Germline CDR1 is SGDLS and CDR2 is YYNGEE. The CDR3 contains 15 residues. CDR3 DNA sequence: TGTGCCAGCAGCGTAGAAGGGGTGGGCACAGATACGCAGTATTTT. Translation: CASSVEGVGTDTQYF.

V is TRBV4-1 and J is TRBJ1-2; 8 nucleotides match TRBD1. Trimming at V came to 1 base and at J to 4 bases, leaving 5 bases not matched to a gene. Germline V gene data show CDR1 as MGHRA and CDR2 as YSYEKL. There are 15 residues in the CDR3. CDR3: CASSQVGQGIYGYTF. CDR3 bases: TGCGCCAGCAGCCAAGTAGGACAGGGAATCTATGGCTACACCTTC.

The rearrangement links TRBV5-1 to TRBJ1-6, with 9 bases aligning to TRBD1. With V trimmed by 0 bases and J by 2 bases, 6 bases remained unmatched. Germline CDR1 is SGHRS and CDR2 is YFSETQ. The CDR3 is 18 residues long. This chain's CDR3 is CASSLAGQGLTYNSPLHF. The CDR3 DNA reads as TGCGCCAGCAGCTTGGCAGGACAGGGGCTAACCTATAATTCACCCCTCCACTTT.

The rearrangement joins TRBV2 to TRBJ1-4, with a tentative D call TRBD1 (5 bases). CDR1 is SNHLY and CDR2 is FYNNEI in the germline V gene. CDR3 length: 14 amino acids. V lost 4 bases, J lost 5 bases, and 11 bases lay in between. The CDR3 is CASSAFRGNEKLFF. For the CDR3, the DNA is TGTGCCAGCAGTGCTTTTAGGGGAAATGAAAAACTGTTTTTT.

The chain uses TRBV21-1 and TRBJ2-5; no DNA check was done on the table's D call, TRBD2. TRBV21-1 is shown as a pseudogene. This CDR3 region has 17 residues. CDR3 region: CASSKGRGWAIVETQYF. CDR3 coding DNA: TGTGCCAGCAGCAAAGGCCGGGGGTGGGCGATCGTAGAGACCCAGTACTTC.

The chain employs TRBV2 and TRBJ2-5; 10 nucleotides agree with TRBD2. This CDR3 comprises 15 residues. CDR1 is SNHLY and CDR2 is FYNNEI in the germline V gene. Trimming cost V 3 bases and J 7 bases; bases outside gene matches: 8. CDR3 loop: CASSESSGGAGTQYF. The CDR3 coding sequence is TGTGCCAGCAGTGAGTCTAGCGGGGGCGCCGGGACCCAGTACTTC.

The chain is built from TRBV12-5 and TRBJ2-2, with TRBD1 as a possible D gene (6 bases). V dropped 0 bases and J dropped 0 bases, with 17 bases sitting between them. Germline V gene sequence: CDR1 LGHNT, CDR2 FRNRAP. The CDR3 is 19 residues long. The DNA of the CDR3 is TGTGCTAGTGGTTTGGTCTTAGATGGACAGCTTTCGAACACCGGGGAGCTGTTTTTT. The encoded protein is CASGLVLDGQLSNTGELFF.

V is TRBV18 and J is TRBJ2-7; a possible D gene is TRBD1 (6 bases). The germline V gene encodes CDR1 KGHSH and CDR2 LQKENI. The V gene lost 3 bases and the J gene lost 0 bases, with 15 bases spanning the gap. The CDR3 extends over 16 amino acids. The CDR3 bases are TGTGCCAGCTCACCGCGACAGGTACAAAGCTCCTACGAGCAGTACTTC. This encodes CASSPRQVQSSYEQYF.

The CDR3 here is CAWRTRASGFSYTF. CDR3 sequence (DNA): TGTGCCTGGAGGACTAGGGCTTCGGGTTTTAGCTACACCTTC. The chain joins TRBV30 to TRBJ1-2; no firm D call. Trimming removed 3 bases at V and 9 bases at J, with 20 bases between. The germline gives CDR1 GTSNPN, CDR2 SVGIG (reference sequence). The CDR3 runs 14 residues.

The chain joins TRBV30 to TRBJ1-1; D is possibly TRBD1 (5 bases). Trimming removed 0 bases at V and 6 bases at J, with 11 bases between. CDR3 length: 13 residues. The germline V gene encodes CDR1 GTSNPN and CDR2 SVGIG (reference sequence). In DNA form, the CDR3 reads TGTGCCTGGAGTGTCGTTGGGGGGGCTGAAGCTTTCTTT. Protein product: CAWSVVGGAEAFF.

This chain uses TRBV13 with TRBJ1-6, with TRBD1 matching over 9 bases. The junction had 5 bases not matched to a gene; V was cut back by 4 bases and J by 7 bases. Germline values: CDR1 PRHDT, CDR2 FYEKMQ (reference sequence). This CDR3 comprises 15 residues. CDR3 DNA sequence: TGTGCCAGCAGCTCGCCGGGACAGGGAAATTCACCCCTCCACTTT. This sequence encodes CASSSPGQGNSPLHF.

The V call is TRBV10-1, the J call TRBJ1-1, with TRBD1 matching 9 bases. The CDR3 totals 16 residues. Unmatched junction bases numbered 5, after V lost 0 bases and J lost 3 bases. Per the germline V gene, CDR1 is WNHNN and CDR2 is SYGVQD (reference sequence). The DNA of the CDR3 is TGCGCCAGCAGTGAGTCCGGGACAGGGATCTACACTGAAGCTTTCTTT. This encodes CASSESGTGIYTEAFF.

The gene calls are TRBV30 and TRBJ1-6; 7 nucleotides align to TRBD1. The CDR3 totals 14 residues. Germline trimming cut 1 base from V and 5 bases from J; bases unmatched to any gene: 2. From germline, CDR1 is GTSNPN and CDR2 SVGIG (reference sequence). DNA for the CDR3: TGTGCCTGGAGTGGACAGGGCAATAATTCACCCCTCCACTTT. Translated: CAWSGQGNNSPLHF.

The chain is built from TRBV28 and TRBJ2-2; a possible D gene is TRBD1 (5 bases). Trimming removed 3 bases at V and 4 bases at J, with 12 bases between. CDR3 length: 15 residues. Germline V CDR1 and CDR2: MDHEN, SYDVKM. CDR3 protein: CASSFQGVTTGELFF. The DNA of the CDR3 is TGTGCCAGCAGTTTCCAGGGTGTGACCACCGGGGAGCTGTTTTTT.